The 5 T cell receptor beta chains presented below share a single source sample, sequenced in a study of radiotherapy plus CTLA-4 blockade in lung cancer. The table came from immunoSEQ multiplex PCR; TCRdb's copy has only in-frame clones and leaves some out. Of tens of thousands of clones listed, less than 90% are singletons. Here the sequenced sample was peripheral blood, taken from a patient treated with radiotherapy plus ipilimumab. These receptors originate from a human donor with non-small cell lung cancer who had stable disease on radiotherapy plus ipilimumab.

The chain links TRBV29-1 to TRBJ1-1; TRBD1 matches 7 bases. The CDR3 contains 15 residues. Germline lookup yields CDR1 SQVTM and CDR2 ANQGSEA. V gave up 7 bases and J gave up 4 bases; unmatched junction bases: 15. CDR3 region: CSASRAGGSGTEAFF. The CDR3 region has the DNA TGCAGCGCCTCTCGGGCAGGGGGTTCCGGCACTGAAGCTTTCTTT.

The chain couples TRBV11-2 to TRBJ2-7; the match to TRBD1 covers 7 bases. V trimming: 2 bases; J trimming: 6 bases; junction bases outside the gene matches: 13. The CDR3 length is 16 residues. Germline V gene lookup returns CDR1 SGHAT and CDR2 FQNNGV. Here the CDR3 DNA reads TGTGCCAGCAGCTTAAAGGGGGCACAGGGTCGCATCGAGCAGTACTTC. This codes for CASSLKGAQGRIEQYF.

The CDR3 is CASSQDWGGGVPYEQYF. CDR3 DNA sequence: TGCGCCAGCAGCCAAGATTGGGGAGGCGGGGTGCCCTACGAGCAGTACTTC. The genes are TRBV4-1 and TRBJ2-7; TRBD2 might be the D (6 bases). The germline V gene has CDR1 MGHRA and CDR2 YSYEKL. Trimming took off 0 bases at V and 2 bases at J, with 17 bases between the two ends. The CDR3 has 17 amino acids.

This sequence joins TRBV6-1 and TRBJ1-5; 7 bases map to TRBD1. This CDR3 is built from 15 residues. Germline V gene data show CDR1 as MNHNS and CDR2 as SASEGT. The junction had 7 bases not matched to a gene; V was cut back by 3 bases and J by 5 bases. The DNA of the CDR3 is TGTGCCAGCAGTGACCCTGGACAGGCCGATCAGCCCCAGCATTTT. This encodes CASSDPGQADQPQHF.

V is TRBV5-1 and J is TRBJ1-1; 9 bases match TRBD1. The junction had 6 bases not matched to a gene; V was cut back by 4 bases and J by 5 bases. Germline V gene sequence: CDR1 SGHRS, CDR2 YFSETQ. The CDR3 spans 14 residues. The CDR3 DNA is TGCGCCAGCAGCCGGGGACAGGGTAGTACTGAAGCTTTCTTT. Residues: CASSRGQGSTEAFF.